These 16 T cell receptor beta chains were all obtained from the same sample, sequenced in a study of CD8 T cells in ankylosing spondylitis. Their specific antigens are unknown. Using its own MiXCR run on the 5' RACE reads, TCRdb lists one record per CDR3 protein. The sample has around 890,000 distinct CDR3 sequences; 10% to 15% are singletons. General study results and limits: A motif in TCR beta, a set of roughly eight highly homologous variants, appeared characteristic of ankylosing spondylitis blood.

Sequencing was done on a sample of blood, either unsorted or a sorted T cell fraction (not recorded which). The origin of the receptors is a male donor with ankylosing spondylitis.

The chain combines TRBV20-1 with TRBJ2-6; D unresolved. Germline V lookup: CDR1 DFQATT, CDR2 SNEGSKA (reference sequence). The CDR3 is 11 amino acids. Trimming pared 4 bases from V and 3 bases from J, leaving 1 base between. The CDR3 region is CSAIGANVLTF. The CDR3 region has the DNA TGCAGTGCTATTGGGGCCAACGTCCTGACTTTC.

There are a few counts of this clonotype. The chain joins TRBV7-2 to TRBJ2-1; perhaps TRBD2 as D (5 bases). From germline, CDR1 is SGHTA and CDR2 FQGNSA. V was shortened by 2 bases and J by 11 bases, with 16 bases between the two germline ends. The CDR3 has 14 amino acids. The CDR3 here is CASSLNRHGEKQFF. CDR3 nucleotide sequence: TGTGCCAGCAGCTTAAACCGACACGGGGAAAAGCAGTTCTTC.

This clonotype was seen more than once but under ten times. The rearrangement links TRBV5-1 to TRBJ1-5, with D possibly being TRBD1 (6 bases). This CDR3 is built from 16 residues. Trimming removed 0 bases at V and 3 bases at J, with 13 bases between. In germline, CDR1 is SGHRS, CDR2 YFSETQ. The CDR3 sequence: CASSLGGGGNNQPQHF. CDR3 DNA: TGCGCCAGCAGCTTGGGGGGGGGCGGCAACAATCAGCCCCAGCATTTT.

This sequence joins TRBV9 and TRBJ2-1; 7 nucleotides match TRBD2. The J segment lost 7 bases and the V segment lost 2 bases, leaving 6 bases of the junction unmatched. Germline loops: CDR1 SGDLS, CDR2 YYNGEE. This CDR3 comprises 14 residues. For the CDR3, the DNA is TGTGCCAGCAGCGTCATGGCGGGAGTAAATGAGCAGTTCTTC. Residues: CASSVMAGVNEQFF. The whole variable domain, filled in from reference TRBV9 and TRBJ2-1, reads DSGVTQTPKHLITATGQRVTLRCSPRSGDLSVYWYQQSLDQGLQFLIQYYNGEERAKGNILERFSAQQFPDLHSELNLSSLELGDSALYFCASSVMAGVNEQFFGPGTRLTVL.

This clonotype has a handful of counts. CDR3 sequence reads: CATSDPRGGAGELFF. In DNA, the CDR3 is TGTGCCACCAGTGACCCCCGGGGGGGTGCCGGGGAGCTGTTTTTT. This sequence joins TRBV24-1 and TRBJ2-2; TRBD2 matches 8 bases. Germline assignment: CDR1 KGHDR and CDR2 SFDVKD. With 4 bases clipped from V and 6 bases from J, the junction kept 6 bases outside the gene matches. The CDR3 consists of 15 residues.

The J gene is TRBJ1-5, the V gene TRBV19; 9 nucleotides match TRBD1. Losses at the gene ends were 8 bases for V and 9 bases for J; bases not matched to a gene: 14. Germline values: CDR1 LNHDA, CDR2 SQIVND (reference sequence). CDR3 length equals 15 residues. CDR3 coding DNA: TGTGCCAGTCGGACAGGGGTGGCCTATCATGCGCCCCAGCATTTT. Translation gives CASRTGVAYHAPQHF.

Many counts were recorded for this clonotype. The V gene is TRBV4-2, the J gene TRBJ1-1; a possible D gene is TRBD1 (5 bases). CDR3 size: 15 residues. Trimming cost V 1 base and J 0 bases, with 9 bases left between them. The germline gives CDR1 LGHNA, CDR2 YNFKEQ. In DNA, the CDR3 is TGTGCCAGCAGCCAAGTCCGGGGGATGAACACTGAAGCTTTCTTT. Its protein product is CASSQVRGMNTEAFF.

This clonotype appeared a few times. The rearrangement uses TRBV12-3 or TRBV12-4 and TRBJ1-1, with 9 bases identical to TRBD1. The CDR3 runs 15 residues. The V segment lost 3 bases and the J segment 4 bases; nucleotides outside the gene matches: 6. This CDR3 reads CASSLGTGYGTEAFF. The DNA for the CDR3 is TGTGCCAGCAGTTTGGGGACAGGGTATGGCACTGAAGCTTTCTTT.

This clonotype has only a few counts. The CDR3 sequence is CSARVAATDTQYF. CDR3 coding DNA: TGCAGTGCTAGAGTGGCAGCCACAGATACGCAGTATTTT. The chain uses TRBV20-1 and TRBJ2-3; D is uncertain. CDR3 length: 13 residues. Between the trimmed V and J ends, which lost 1 base and 2 bases, there was a span of 7 bases. Germline assignment: CDR1 DFQATT and CDR2 SNEGSKA (reference sequence).

The chain uses TRBV27 and TRBJ1-2, with 7 bases aligning to TRBD1. The CDR3 consists of 16 residues. Germline trimming cut 5 bases from V and 7 bases from J; bases unmatched to any gene: 16. Germline V lookup: CDR1 MNHEY, CDR2 SMNVEV (reference sequence). The CDR3 coding sequence is TGTGCCAGCAGTCTACAGGGACAGCTCCCGGGTGGTGGCTACACCTTC. Residues: CASSLQGQLPGGGYTF.

In its sample, this clonotype was seen a few times. The CDR3 DNA reads as TGTGCCAGCAGTGAAGGGGTAGGCAATGAGCAGTTCTTC. Protein sequence: CASSEGVGNEQFF. This chain links TRBV6-1 with TRBJ2-1; D not certain. CDR1 and CDR2 from the germline V gene are MNHNS and SASEGT. The V end was cut by 1 base, the J end by 6 bases, with 7 bases between. The CDR3 runs to 13 residues.

This clonotype was detected ten times or more. The chain uses TRBV6-2 or TRBV6-3 and TRBJ2-7; D is possibly TRBD1 (6 bases). V shed 6 bases and J shed 5 bases, with 11 bases lying between them. CDR1 MNHEY and CDR2 SVGEGT come from the germline V gene. CDR3 length equals 12 residues. CDR3 DNA: TGTGCCAGCAGGACAGGAAGCCACGAGCAGTACTTC. Translating it yields CASRTGSHEQYF.

This clonotype has just a few counts. This chain links TRBV7-6 with TRBJ2-7; tentatively, D is TRBD1 or TRBD2 (5 bases each). CDR3 size: 14 residues. Germline loops: CDR1 SGHVS, CDR2 FNYEAQ. The germline V and J ends were trimmed by 1 base and 2 bases, with 9 bases remaining between them. CDR3 region: CASSLEPGPYEQYF. In DNA, the CDR3 is TGTGCCAGCAGCTTAGAGCCGGGGCCCTACGAGCAGTACTTC.

This clonotype turned up a few times. This chain uses TRBV20-1 with TRBJ1-2; D is undetermined. The CDR3 covers 12 residues. V lost 6 bases and J 8 bases, leaving 16 bases between the germline ends. Germline V gene lookup returns CDR1 DFQATT and CDR2 SNEGSKA (reference sequence). The chain's CDR3 is CSAPEDGGGYTF. CDR3 DNA sequence: TGCAGTGCCCCCGAGGACGGCGGAGGCTACACCTTC.

This clonotype was picked up a small number of times. The CDR3 DNA reads TGTGCCAGCAGCCAATGGGGGCTGAGCACAGATACGCAGTATTTT. This translates into CASSQWGLSTDTQYF. This sequence joins TRBV3-1 and TRBJ2-3, with D perhaps matching TRBD1 (6 bases). The V and J ends lost 2 bases and 0 bases respectively, with 9 bases between them. Looked up from germline, CDR1 is LGHDT and CDR2 is YNNKEL (reference sequence). CDR3 size: 15 residues.

This clonotype appeared many times. The rearrangement uses TRBV7-2 and TRBJ2-3; D is tentatively TRBD1 or TRBD2 (6 bases each). V shed 7 bases and J shed 4 bases, with 15 bases lying between them. The CDR3 runs 14 residues. Germline V lookup: CDR1 SGHTA, CDR2 FQGNSA. The CDR3 DNA reads as TGTGCCAGCACTAATTGGGGGGCCGCAGATACGCAGTATTTT. Its protein is CASTNWGAADTQYF.